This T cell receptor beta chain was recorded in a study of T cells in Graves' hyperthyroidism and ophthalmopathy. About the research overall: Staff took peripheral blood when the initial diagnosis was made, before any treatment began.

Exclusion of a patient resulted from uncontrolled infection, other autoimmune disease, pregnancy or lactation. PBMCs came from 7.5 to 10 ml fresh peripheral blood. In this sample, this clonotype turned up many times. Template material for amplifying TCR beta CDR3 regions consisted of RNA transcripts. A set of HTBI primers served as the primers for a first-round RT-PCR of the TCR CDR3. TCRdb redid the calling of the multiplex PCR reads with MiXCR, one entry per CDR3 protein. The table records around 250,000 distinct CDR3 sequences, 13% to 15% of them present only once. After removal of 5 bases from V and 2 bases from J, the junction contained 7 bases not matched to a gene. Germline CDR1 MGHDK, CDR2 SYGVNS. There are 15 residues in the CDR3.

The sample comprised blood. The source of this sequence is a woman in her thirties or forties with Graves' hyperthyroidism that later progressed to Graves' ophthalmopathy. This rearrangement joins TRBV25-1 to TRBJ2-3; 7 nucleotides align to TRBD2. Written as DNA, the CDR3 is TGTGCCAGCAGTTCCACTGCGGGAGCCACAGATACGCAGTATTTT. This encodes CASSSTAGATDTQYF.